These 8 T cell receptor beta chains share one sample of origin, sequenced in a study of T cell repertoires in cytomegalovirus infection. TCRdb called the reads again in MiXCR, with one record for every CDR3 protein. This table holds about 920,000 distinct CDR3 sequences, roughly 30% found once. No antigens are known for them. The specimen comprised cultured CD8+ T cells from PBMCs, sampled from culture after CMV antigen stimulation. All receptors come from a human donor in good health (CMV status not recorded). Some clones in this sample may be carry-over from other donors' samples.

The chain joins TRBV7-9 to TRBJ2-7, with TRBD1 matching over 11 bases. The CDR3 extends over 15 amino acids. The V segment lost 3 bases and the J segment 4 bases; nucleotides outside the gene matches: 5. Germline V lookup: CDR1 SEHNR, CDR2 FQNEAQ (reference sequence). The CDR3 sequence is CASSFGQGANYEQYF. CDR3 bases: TGTGCCAGCAGCTTTGGACAGGGGGCAAATTACGAGCAGTACTTC. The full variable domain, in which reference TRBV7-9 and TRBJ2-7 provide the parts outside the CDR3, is DTGVSQNPRHKITKRGQNVTFRCDPISEHNRLYWYRQTLGQGPEFLTYFQNEAQLEKSRLLSDRFSAERPKGSFSTLEIQRTEQGDSAMYLCASSFGQGANYEQYFGPGTRLTVT.

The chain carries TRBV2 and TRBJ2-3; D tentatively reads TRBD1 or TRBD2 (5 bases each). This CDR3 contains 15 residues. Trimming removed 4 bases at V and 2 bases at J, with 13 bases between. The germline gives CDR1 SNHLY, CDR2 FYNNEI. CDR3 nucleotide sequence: TGTGCCAGCAGTGCGGGACGGATACTCACAGATACGCAGTATTTT. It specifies CASSAGRILTDTQYF.

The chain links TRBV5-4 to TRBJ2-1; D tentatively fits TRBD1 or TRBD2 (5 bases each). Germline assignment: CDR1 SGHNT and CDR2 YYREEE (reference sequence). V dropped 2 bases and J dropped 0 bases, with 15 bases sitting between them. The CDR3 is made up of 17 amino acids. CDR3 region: CASSLPTGGSSYNEQFF. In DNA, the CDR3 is TGTGCCAGCAGCTTACCTACAGGAGGCAGCTCCTACAATGAGCAGTTCTTC. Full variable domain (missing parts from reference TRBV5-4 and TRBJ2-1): ETGVTQSPTHLIKTRGQQVTLRCSSQSGHNTVSWYQQALGQGPQFIFQYYREEENGRGNFPPRFSGLQFPNYSSELNVNALELDDSALYLCASSLPTGGSSYNEQFFGPGTRLTVL.

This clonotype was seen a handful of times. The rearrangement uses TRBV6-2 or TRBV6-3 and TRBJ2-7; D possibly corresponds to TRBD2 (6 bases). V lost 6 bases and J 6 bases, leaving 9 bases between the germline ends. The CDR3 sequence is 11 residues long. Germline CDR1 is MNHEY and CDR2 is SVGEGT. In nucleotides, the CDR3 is TGTGCCAGCAGGGAGGGTATCGAGCAGTACGTC. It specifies CASREGIEQYV.

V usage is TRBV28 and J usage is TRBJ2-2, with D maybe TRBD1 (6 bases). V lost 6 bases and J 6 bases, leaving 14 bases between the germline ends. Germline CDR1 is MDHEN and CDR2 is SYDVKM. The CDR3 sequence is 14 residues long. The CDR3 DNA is TGTGCCAGCAGCCCCATGGACAGTTCCGGGGAGCTGTTTTTT. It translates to CASSPMDSSGELFF.

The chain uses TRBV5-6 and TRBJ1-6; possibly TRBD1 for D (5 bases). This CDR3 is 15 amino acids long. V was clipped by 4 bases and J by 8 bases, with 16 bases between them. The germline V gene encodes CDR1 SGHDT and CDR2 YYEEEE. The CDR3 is CASSPNQGGDSPLHF. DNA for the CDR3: TGTGCCAGCAGCCCGAATCAGGGAGGTGATTCACCCCTCCACTTT.

CDR3 DNA: TGTGCCTGTCTCTCGAGGGGGGAGCTGTTTTTT. Protein: CACLSRGELFF. This rearrangement joins TRBV2 to TRBJ2-2; D is undetermined. The V gene lost 11 bases and the J gene lost 8 bases, with 12 bases spanning the gap. Germline CDR1 reads SNHLY; CDR2 reads FYNNEI. This CDR3 region has 11 residues.

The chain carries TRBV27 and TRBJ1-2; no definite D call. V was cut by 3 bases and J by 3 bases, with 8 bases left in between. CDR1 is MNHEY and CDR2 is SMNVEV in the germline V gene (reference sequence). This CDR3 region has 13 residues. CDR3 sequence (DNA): TGTGCCAGCAGTTTTGCTCCGGACTATGGCTACACCTTC. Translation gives CASSFAPDYGYTF.